A single T cell receptor (beta chain) is shown here with its context. It has no known antigen specificity. The record has no base qualities; no much larger clone is one base away. This sample was taken from a study of cytomegalovirus exposure and HLA in healthy donors (dated by TCRdb to about 2017). At the level of the whole study: According to an earlier analysis of 587 of the donors, about 190 million T cells yielded 95 million to 140 million unique TCR beta sequences and about 280 Gb of sequence data. About 330 gigabases of sequencing data and 70 million to 95 million unique TCR sequences made up an early release that covered 500 to 700 HLA-typed donors. Of the approximately 400 genotyped donors, roughly 85% fell in the genetic ancestry cluster associated with self-reported Caucasian donors. The study was designed to test whether signatures of past pathogen exposure could be identified by cataloging public T cell receptors. The T cell repertoires of some 700 subjects were profiled by immunosequencing and related to cytomegalovirus serostatus. A separate validation cohort of 90 to 150 different subjects was used in addition to the approximately 700-subject first cohort. To predict cytomegalovirus infection status, the study combined high-throughput TCR immunosequencing, statistical association of individual TCRs with disease status, and machine learning. A later analysis re-analyzed previously published TCR beta repertoires from 600 to 850 donors and added high-resolution HLA genotyping to study TCR occurrence patterns. In the later analysis, no new phenotypic data were used to find candidate immune exposures; instead, reliance was placed on TCR beta sequences and their occurrence across donors. An earlier analysis of 587 of the donors applied high-throughput TCR beta sequencing to assess whether each TCR beta V gene segment acted as functional or pseudogenic. Alongside the repertoire data, information on donor age, sex, ethnicity and CMV serostatus was compiled. In a later genetic analysis, genome-wide SNP genotypes for about three fifths of the roughly 670 donors were used, and that subset was treated as a discovery cohort. Every repertoire in the discovery cohort had been generated on one and the same sequencing platform. Class I and class II HLA loci were covered by the typing at four-digit resolution. Typing coverage varied by locus: roughly 629-640 donors for A, B, C, DRB1 and DQB1; more than 500 for DQA1; approximately 610 for DPA1; some 470 for DPB1. Five DR-DQ haplotypes were treated as single units for association and clustering because of strong linkage in the cohort. On average, roughly 200,000 unique TCR beta nucleotide sequences were sequenced per donor among about 400 genotyped donors of the cohort, with about 17% of those sequences being non-productive. General conclusions and limits of the study: A further reported finding was that TCR beta sequences accurately predicted the HLA-A and HLA-B alleles for most subjects in the first cohort. Most TCR sequences were seen in very few donors, while some public TCRs were found in many individuals. Because some donors lacked HLA typing at each locus, the association tests relied only on the typed subset. For the cohort, immune exposure information was limited to CMV serostatus. The study gave a list of about 150 TCR beta chains associated with cytomegalovirus. In vitro tests confirmed that a few of the cytomegalovirus-associated TCR beta chains recognize cytomegalovirus antigens. When HLA alleles, especially DR and DQ, strongly co-occurred, TCR associations were difficult to assign to individual alleles. Some IMGT-functional V segments, including TRBV6-2 and TRBV6-3, could not be distinguished by the 87-base-pair reads and were therefore excluded. Cytomegalovirus status was reported to be diagnosed by the classifier with high specificity and sensitivity in both the original and validation cohorts. Presence/absence analyses assumed roughly uniform sequencing depth across donors, an assumption that may not hold. Compared with equally common non-associated chains, HLA-associated TCR beta chains in a later analysis were more clonally expanded and had lower generation probabilities. Broadly in line with IMGT annotations, most TCR beta V segments showed up in productive rearrangements about 90% or about 30% of the time in an earlier analysis of approximately 600 of the donors. A later genetic analysis associated a missense DCLRE1C variant with V-gene and J-gene trimming of TCR beta chains, and an independent cohort replicated the association. Correlated functional status among segregating V segments might reflect linkage disequilibrium, but an unknown experimental factor could not be ruled out. In a later analysis, several top co-occurrence clusters were reported to appear linked to parvovirus B19, influenza, CMV and Epstein-Barr virus. The cohort was sequenced for TCR beta chains only, and without alpha or paired-chain data the features that could be detected were limited. In a later analysis, TCR association rates were found to vary across HLA loci, with the most associated TCRs seen for DRB1 alleles and the fewest for HLA-C alleles. Specific HLA alleles were associated with 15,000 to 20,000 TCR beta sequences at a false discovery rate of 0.05 in a later analysis. The authors suggested that the approach could potentially be extended to other disease states and immunological phenotypes. According to a later analysis, most CMV-associated TCR beta chains appeared to be HLA-restricted, and the HLA associations seemed to be driven largely by CMV exposure. A group of highly shared sequence variants was considered likely to be a technical artifact of the sequencing pipeline. Approximately 16 rarely observed V segments, including chromosome 9 orphons, were excluded from the earlier analysis of about 610 of the donors because counts were too low. Compared with the roughly 600-donor mean, donors in an Asian-associated ancestry cluster had fewer N-insertions in productive TCRs, according to a later genetic analysis.

Library construction relied on the immunoSEQ multiplex PCR assay. For the multiplex PCR, a mixture combining 60 forward primers for TCR Vbeta segments and 13 reverse primers for TCR Jbeta segments was used. Amplification of the CDR3 region of rearranged TCR beta genes was performed with a multiplex PCR assay on genomic DNA. The amplified TCR beta libraries were sequenced on the Illumina HiSeq System as 87-base-pair reads. Per the authors' processing: Across the roughly 600 repertoires, a later analysis counted tens of millions of unique TCR beta chains, some 11 million of which were shared by at least two donors. A nearest-neighbor algorithm error-corrected the raw reads and collapsed the reads into unique sequences, merging closely related sequences to remove PCR and sequencing errors. To assign V, D and J gene segments, CDR3 sequences were aligned to IMGT reference sequences. Each retained sequence needed at least a six-nucleotide match to both a V gene segment and a J gene segment. Rearrangements were called productive when the CDR3 lacked stop codons and stayed in frame with V and J; all others were non-productive. Following IMGT convention, CDR3 was defined as the stretch from the second conserved V-encoded cysteine to the conserved J-encoded phenylalanine. In an earlier analysis of just under 600 of the donors, sequences lacking an unambiguous match to a single V gene segment were excluded. In an earlier analysis of 587 of the donors, V segments were called functional above 56.7% productive rearrangements and were called segregating when the between-donor standard deviation exceeded 5%. A statistical classification framework was developed to diagnose cytomegalovirus status using the catalog of TCR beta chain sequences. V and J gene assignment, in a later analysis, came from comparing TCR nucleotide sequences with IMGT/GENE-DB human TR gene sequences. In a later analysis, CDR3 sequences and most-parsimonious VDJ recombination scenarios were assigned using the TCRdist pipeline. In a later analysis, each TCR beta chain was defined by its CDR3 amino acid sequence together with its V-gene family, and reads without a unique V-gene family were excluded. To address suspected cross-contamination and a sequencing artifact, a later analysis removed some 620 highly shared, low-generation-probability nucleotide sequences. For each public chain, a later analysis derived a clonal expansion index from normalized ranks of inferred template counts within each repertoire. Generation probabilities in a later analysis came from a VDJ recombination model fitted to out-of-frame rearrangements, and those results were checked against IGoR. In a later analysis, TCR-TCR, TCR-HLA and TCR-CMV co-occurrence was scored with hypergeometric tests, and a repertoire-size bias correction was applied to TCR pairs. To estimate false discovery rates, a later analysis permuted the HLA or CMV assignments 20 times. In a later analysis, co-occurring TCRs were grouped using DBSCAN, with TCRdist sequence similarity added in when clustering inside HLA-allele-positive subsets. For co-occurrence clustering, repertoires with fewer than 30,000 or more than 120,000 public chains were excluded, along with five repertoires with anomalous nucleotide sharing. TCRdb took this table from immuneACCESS and kept in-frame rearrangements with V and J called. Such tables lack part of the clones; where checked against another copy, unresolved V genes explain under half of the gap, and the rest is unexplained. The DNA gave D and trimming, while V, J and clone size come from that table. In this sample the table shows 85,000 to 100,000 clones, approximately 86% of which occur a single time. Approximately 9.2% of the sample rests with the top ten.

Measured from the cysteine to the phenylalanine, the CDR3 is 14 residues long. This entry keeps only the CDR3 DNA: 42 bases, framed from base 1. Sequences SGHRS (CDR1) and YFSETQ (CDR2) are obtained from the germline V gene. From V the trimming removes 0 bases and from J it removes 4 bases, while the gene matches leave 3 bases of the junction unaccounted for. In total, roughly 710 healthy bone marrow donors made up the cohort. Cohort members were all nominally healthy when sampled, although unrecorded immune exposures were likely present. The donor was CMV seropositive and was included in the group of 250 to 300 seropositive cohort members. Every donor gave a peripheral blood sample, and the peripheral blood mononuclear cells from that sample were used for TCR beta sequencing. The Qiagen DNeasy Blood Extraction Kit was used to extract genomic DNA from the blood cell samples.

Material: PBMCs. The receptor was derived from a young man in good health and CMV-seropositive. The chain employs TRBV5-1 and TRBJ2-5, with 7 junctional bases fitting TRBD2. CDR3 sequence: CASSLESSGETQYF. The sequence in DNA is TGCGCCAGCAGCTTGGAGTCTAGCGGAGAGACCCAGTACTTC. With all but the CDR3 taken from the reference TRBV5-1 and TRBJ2-5 genes, the full variable domain is: KAGVTQTPRYLIKTRGQQVTLSCSPISGHRSVSWYQQTPGQGLQFLFEYFSETQRNKGNFPGRFSGRQFSNSRSEMNVSTLELGDSALYLCASSLESSGETQYFGPGTRLLVL.